Shown below are 20 T cell receptor beta chains from a single sample sequenced in a study of blood T cell repertoires in COVID-19. The table came from immunoSEQ multiplex PCR; TCRdb's copy has only in-frame clones and leaves some out. The sample holds some 270,000 clones, 80% to 85% seen once. Sequencing was performed on peripheral blood. The receptor set was obtained from a woman between 40 and 55 years old who had recovered from COVID-19.

This clone has a handful of counts. CDR3: CASSHSGTGDYGYTF. DNA for the CDR3: TGCGCCAGCAGCCACTCCGGGACAGGTGACTATGGCTACACCTTC. The chain uses TRBV4-1 and TRBJ1-2; 8 bases line up with TRBD1. V lost 3 bases and J lost 3; bases outside the gene matches: 6. The CDR3 runs to 15 residues. Germline V CDR1 and CDR2: MGHRA, YSYEKL.

Comment on this clone: Different DNA sequences within this sample yield the same CDR3. This rearrangement joins TRBV4-1 to TRBJ1-5; D possibly corresponds to TRBD1 (5 bases). V was cut by 0 bases and J by 7 bases, with 13 bases left in between. The CDR3 contains 15 residues. Germline CDR1 is MGHRA and CDR2 is YSYEKL. CDR3 nucleotide sequence: TGCGCCAGCAGCCAAGATCCTCAGGGAGGACAGCCCCAGCATTTT. Protein sequence: CASSQDPQGGQPQHF.

This chain links TRBV28 with TRBJ1-1; 8 bases line up with TRBD1. This CDR3 region has 15 residues. From germline, CDR1 is MDHEN and CDR2 SYDVKM. J was trimmed by 0 bases and V by 3 bases; bases with no gene match: 3. CDR3 sequence: CASSLGDRLNTEAFF. The CDR3 region has the DNA TGTGCCAGCAGTTTGGGGGACAGGTTGAACACTGAAGCTTTCTTT.

This clone showed up just a few times. V is TRBV19 and J is TRBJ1-2, with D possibly being TRBD1 (5 bases). V was trimmed by 9 bases and J by 10 bases, leaving 21 bases between them. Germline CDR1 and CDR2: LNHDA and SQIVND (reference sequence). This CDR3 spans 13 amino acids. CDR3 nucleotides: TGTGCCAGCCGAAGCGGGCAGTGGGGCTCCTACACCTTC. Translated, it gives CASRSGQWGSYTF.

This rearrangement joins TRBV6-1 to TRBJ2-2; 7 bases are a match to TRBD1. Trimming removed 0 bases from V and 1 base from J; junction bases left unmatched: 2. The CDR3 sequence is 16 residues long. The germline CDR1 and CDR2 sequences are MNHNS and SASEGT. This chain's CDR3 is CASSEARTGNTGELFF. As DNA, the CDR3 is TGTGCCAGCAGTGAAGCTAGGACAGGGAACACCGGGGAGCTGTTTTTT.

The genes are TRBV3-1 (or the pseudogene TRBV3-2) and TRBJ1-5; D is possibly TRBD1 (6 bases). Germline-derived CDR1 and CDR2 are LGHDT and YNNKEL (reference sequence). Trimming removed 1 base from V and 0 bases from J, with 10 bases in between. The CDR3 spans 16 residues. CDR3 protein: CASSQGTVYSNQPQHF. CDR3 in DNA: TGTGCCAGCAGCCAAGGGACAGTCTATAGCAATCAGCCCCAGCATTTT.

This chain links TRBV15 with TRBJ1-6; 7 nucleotides match TRBD1. Per germline, CDR1 LNHNV and CDR2 YYDKDF (reference sequence). The V gene end was trimmed by 1 base and the J gene end by 8 bases; junction bases not matched to a gene: 5. The CDR3 covers 15 residues. CDR3 nucleotides: TGTGCCACCAGCAGAGGACAGGGTGGTGATTCACCCCTCCACTTT. Its protein product is CATSRGQGGDSPLHF.

The chain links TRBV2 to TRBJ1-6, with a possible D match to TRBD1 (5 bases). The length of the CDR3 is 17 residues. V was clipped by 4 bases and J by 2 bases, with 15 bases between them. The germline gives CDR1 SNHLY, CDR2 FYNNEI. This CDR3 is CASSGRAPSPYNSPLHF. CDR3 in DNA: TGTGCCAGCAGTGGCAGGGCCCCGAGCCCCTATAATTCACCCCTCCACTTT.

The chain links TRBV15 to TRBJ2-5, with 8 positions matching TRBD1. J was trimmed by 5 bases and V by 3 bases; bases with no gene match: 8. Germline V lookup: CDR1 LNHNV, CDR2 YYDKDF (reference sequence). This CDR3 is 15 amino acids long. The CDR3 is CATSSGQGGTETQYF. DNA for the CDR3: TGTGCCACCAGCAGTGGACAGGGAGGTACGGAGACCCAGTACTTC.

In its sample, this clone was seen once. The rearrangement joins TRBV4-1 to TRBJ1-1; TRBD1 matches 11 bases. CDR1 and CDR2 (germline): MGHRA, YSYEKL. The junction had 5 bases not matched to a gene; V was cut back by 1 base and J by 1 base. The CDR3 covers 17 residues. This chain's CDR3 is CASSQGTGGLGNTEAFF. DNA of the CDR3: TGCGCCAGCAGCCAAGGGACAGGGGGCCTCGGGAACACTGAAGCTTTCTTT.

CDR3 sequence (DNA): TGTGCCAGCTCACTTACTAGCGGGGGGGCCCAAGATACGCAGTATTTT. It codes for CASSLTSGGAQDTQYF. The V and J genes are TRBV18 and TRBJ2-3; 13 bases line up with TRBD2. Trimming cost V 4 bases and J 5 bases; bases outside gene matches: 6. This CDR3 is built from 16 residues. Germline assignment: CDR1 KGHSH and CDR2 LQKENI.

The chain couples TRBV18 to TRBJ1-6; no definite D call. Trimming removed 3 bases from V and 6 bases from J, with 15 bases in between. Germline CDR1 reads KGHSH; CDR2 reads LQKENI. This CDR3 is built from 16 residues. In DNA, the CDR3 is TGTGCCAGCTCACCTTCTGAACCGGGTCCTAATTCACCCCTCCACTTT. This translates into CASSPSEPGPNSPLHF.

The V gene is TRBV25-1, the J gene TRBJ2-1; 9 bases match TRBD1. The CDR3 is made up of 15 amino acids. The germline gives CDR1 MGHDK, CDR2 SYGVNS. With 4 bases clipped from V and 7 bases from J, the junction kept 8 bases outside the gene matches. CDR3 bases: TGTGCCAGCAGTGCCCCACAGGGGGCAATTAATGAGCAGTTCTTC. Translation: CASSAPQGAINEQFF.

The chain joins TRBV7-3 to TRBJ2-1, with 11 bases aligning to TRBD1. The trim removed 5 bases at V and 4 bases at J, leaving 4 bases unmatched. From germline, CDR1 is SGHTA and CDR2 FQGTGA. The CDR3 is 15 amino acids. The CDR3, as DNA: TGTGCCAGCAGCAACGGACAGGGGGCATACAATGAGCAGTTCTTC. Its translation is CASSNGQGAYNEQFF.

The V call is TRBV27, the J call TRBJ2-1; TRBD2 might be the D (6 bases). The germline CDR1 and CDR2 sequences are MNHEY and SMNVEV (reference sequence). This CDR3 region has 13 residues. Trimming shortened V by 4 bases and J by 9 bases, and 13 bases separated the two germline ends. CDR3 in amino acids: CASSSGPGSEQFF. Here the CDR3 DNA reads TGTGCCAGCAGTTCTGGGCCCGGGAGTGAGCAGTTCTTC.

The chain employs TRBV6-6 and TRBJ2-7; 9 bases align to TRBD1. This CDR3 has 13 residues. In germline, CDR1 is MNHNY, CDR2 SVGAGI (reference sequence). Trimming removed 6 bases from V and 2 bases from J; junction bases left unmatched: 2. The CDR3 sequence is CASSGQGPYEQYF. The CDR3 DNA is TGTGCCAGCAGCGGACAGGGGCCCTACGAGCAGTACTTC.

CDR3 amino acids: CASLGFGTANTGELFF. The CDR3 coding sequence is TGTGCCAGCCTTGGGTTCGGGACAGCAAACACCGGGGAGCTGTTTTTT. The chain has TRBV28 and TRBJ2-2, with TRBD1 matching 7 bases. The V gene's germline CDR1 is MDHEN and CDR2 SYDVKM. The CDR3 loop spans 16 amino acids. V trimming: 8 bases; J trimming: 2 bases; junction bases outside the gene matches: 11.

The CDR3 reads CAWSVLTNEKLFF. CDR3 coding DNA: TGTGCCTGGAGTGTCTTAACTAATGAAAAACTGTTTTTT. The rearrangement joins TRBV30 to TRBJ1-4; D remains ambiguous. V dropped 0 bases and J dropped 1 base, with 3 bases sitting between them. CDR3 length equals 13 residues. The germline V gene encodes CDR1 GTSNPN and CDR2 SVGIG (reference sequence).

V and J are TRBV14 and TRBJ1-6; D is unresolved. The CDR3 totals 13 residues. Germline values: CDR1 SGHDN, CDR2 FVKESK. The V end lost 5 bases, the J end lost 9 bases, and 11 bases lay between the germline ends. Here the CDR3 reads CASSEGRRSPLHF. The CDR3 nucleotides are TGTGCCAGCAGCGAGGGTAGACGTTCACCCCTCCACTTT.

The V gene is TRBV3-1 (or the pseudogene TRBV3-2), the J gene TRBJ1-5; D might be TRBD1 (5 bases). The CDR3 spans 13 residues. V lost 0 bases to trimming and J lost 6 bases, with 6 bases between them. CDR1 and CDR2 from the germline V gene are LGHDT and YNNKEL (reference sequence). The CDR3 spells CASSQDRAQPQHF. The CDR3 DNA follows: TGTGCCAGCAGCCAAGACAGGGCTCAGCCCCAGCATTTT.